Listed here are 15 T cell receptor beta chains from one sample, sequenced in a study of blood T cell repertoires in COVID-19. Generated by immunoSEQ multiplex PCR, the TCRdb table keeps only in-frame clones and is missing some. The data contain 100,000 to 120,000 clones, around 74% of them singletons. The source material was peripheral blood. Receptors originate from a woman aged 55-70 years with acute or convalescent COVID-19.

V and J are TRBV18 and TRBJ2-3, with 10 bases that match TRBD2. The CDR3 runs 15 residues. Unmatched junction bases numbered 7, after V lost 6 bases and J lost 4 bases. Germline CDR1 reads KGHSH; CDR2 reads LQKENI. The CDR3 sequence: CASSPGTSEADTQYF. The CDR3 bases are TGTGCCAGCTCGCCCGGGACTAGCGAAGCAGATACGCAGTATTTT.

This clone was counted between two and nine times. CDR3 residues: CASSSRDRIYGYTF. CDR3 DNA: TGTGCCAGCAGTTCCCGGGACAGGATATATGGCTACACCTTC. This chain connects TRBV6-2 or TRBV6-3 to TRBJ1-2, with TRBD1 matching over 8 bases. Germline V gene data show CDR1 as MNHEY and CDR2 as SVGEGT. CDR3 size: 14 residues. Unmatched junction bases numbered 6, after V lost 4 bases and J lost 5 bases.

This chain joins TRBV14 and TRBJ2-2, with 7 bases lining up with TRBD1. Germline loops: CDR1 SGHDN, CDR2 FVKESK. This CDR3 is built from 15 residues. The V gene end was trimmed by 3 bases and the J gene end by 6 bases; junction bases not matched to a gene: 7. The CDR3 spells CASSHRTGGSGELFF. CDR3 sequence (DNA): TGTGCCAGCAGCCATCGGACAGGCGGCTCCGGGGAGCTGTTTTTT. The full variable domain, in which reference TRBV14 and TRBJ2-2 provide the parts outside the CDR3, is EAGVTQFPSHSVIEKGQTVTLRCDPISGHDNLYWYRRVMGKEIKFLLHFVKESKQDESGMPNNRFLAERTGGTYSTLKVQPAELEDSGVYFCASSHRTGGSGELFFGEGSRLTVL.

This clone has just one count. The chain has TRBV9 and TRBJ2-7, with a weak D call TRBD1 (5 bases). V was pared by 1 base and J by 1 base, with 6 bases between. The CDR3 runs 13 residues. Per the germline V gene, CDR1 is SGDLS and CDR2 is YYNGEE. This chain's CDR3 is CASSVKGSYEQYF. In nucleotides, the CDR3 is TGTGCCAGCAGCGTAAAGGGGTCCTACGAGCAGTACTTC.

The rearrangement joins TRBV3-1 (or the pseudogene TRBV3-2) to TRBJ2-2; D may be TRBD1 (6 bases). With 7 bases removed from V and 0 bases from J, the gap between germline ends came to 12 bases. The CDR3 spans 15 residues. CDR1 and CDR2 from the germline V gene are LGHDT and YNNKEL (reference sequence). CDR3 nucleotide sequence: TGTGCCAGCACCTATGGGACAACGAACACCGGGGAGCTGTTTTTT. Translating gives CASTYGTTNTGELFF.

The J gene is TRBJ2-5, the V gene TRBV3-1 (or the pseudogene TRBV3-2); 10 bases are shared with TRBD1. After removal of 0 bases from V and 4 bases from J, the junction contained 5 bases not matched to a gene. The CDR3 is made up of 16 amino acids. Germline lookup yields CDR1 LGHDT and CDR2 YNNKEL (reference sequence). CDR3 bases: TGTGCCAGCAGCCAAGATAAGCGGGACAGGGGAGAGACCCAGTACTTC. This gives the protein CASSQDKRDRGETQYF.

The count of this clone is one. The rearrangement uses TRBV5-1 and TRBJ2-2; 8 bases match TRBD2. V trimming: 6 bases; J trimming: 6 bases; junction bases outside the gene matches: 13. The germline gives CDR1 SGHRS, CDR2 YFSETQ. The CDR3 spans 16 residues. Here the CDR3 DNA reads TGCGCCAGCACCCCGAGCGGGGGCGCCGGGGCCGGGGAGCTGTTTTTT. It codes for CASTPSGGAGAGELFF.

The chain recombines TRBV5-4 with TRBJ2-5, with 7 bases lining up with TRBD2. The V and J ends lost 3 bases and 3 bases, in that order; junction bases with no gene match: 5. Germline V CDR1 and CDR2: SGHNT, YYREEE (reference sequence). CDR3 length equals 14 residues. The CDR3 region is CASSWGGTKETQYF. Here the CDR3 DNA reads TGTGCCAGCAGCTGGGGGGGAACAAAAGAGACCCAGTACTTC.

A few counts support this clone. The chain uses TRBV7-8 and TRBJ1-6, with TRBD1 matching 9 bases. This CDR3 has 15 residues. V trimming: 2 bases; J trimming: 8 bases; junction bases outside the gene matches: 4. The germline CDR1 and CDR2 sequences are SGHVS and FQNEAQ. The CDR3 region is CASSLLGQGYSPLHF. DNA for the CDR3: TGTGCCAGCAGCTTACTGGGACAGGGTTATTCACCCCTCCACTTT.

In nucleotides, the CDR3 is TGTGCCAGCAGACCACAGGGGAAGAACACTGAAGCTTTCTTT. Protein sequence: CASRPQGKNTEAFF. The genes are TRBV6-5 and TRBJ1-1, with 7 nucleotides matching TRBD1. Germline V lookup: CDR1 MNHEY, CDR2 SVGAGI. The CDR3 is made up of 14 amino acids. J was trimmed by 1 base and V by 6 bases; bases with no gene match: 5.

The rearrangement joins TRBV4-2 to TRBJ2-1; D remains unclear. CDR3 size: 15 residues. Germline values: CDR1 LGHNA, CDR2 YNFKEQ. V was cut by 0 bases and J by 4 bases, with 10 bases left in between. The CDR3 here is CASSQEESGYNEQFF. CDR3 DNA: TGTGCCAGCAGCCAAGAGGAGTCCGGGTACAATGAGCAGTTCTTC.

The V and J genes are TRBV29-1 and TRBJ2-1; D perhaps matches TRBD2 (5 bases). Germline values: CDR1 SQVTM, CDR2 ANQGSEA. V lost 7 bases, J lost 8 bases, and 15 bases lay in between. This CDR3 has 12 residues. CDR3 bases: TGCAGCGCGACGGCTTCGAGGGATGAGCAGTTCTTC. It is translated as CSATASRDEQFF.

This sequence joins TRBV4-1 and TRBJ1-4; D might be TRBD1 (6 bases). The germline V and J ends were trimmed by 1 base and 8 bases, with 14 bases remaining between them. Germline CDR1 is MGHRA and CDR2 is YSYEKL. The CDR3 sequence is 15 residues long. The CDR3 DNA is TGCGCCAGCAGCCAAGGAGGGGGGGGTGCGGAAAAACTGTTTTTT. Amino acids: CASSQGGGGAEKLFF.

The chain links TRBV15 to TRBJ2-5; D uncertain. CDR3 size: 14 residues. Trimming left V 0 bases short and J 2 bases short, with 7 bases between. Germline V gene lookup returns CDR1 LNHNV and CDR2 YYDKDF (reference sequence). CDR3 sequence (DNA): TGTGCCACCAGCAGAGATCTGTTTCAAGAGACCCAGTACTTC. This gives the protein CATSRDLFQETQYF.

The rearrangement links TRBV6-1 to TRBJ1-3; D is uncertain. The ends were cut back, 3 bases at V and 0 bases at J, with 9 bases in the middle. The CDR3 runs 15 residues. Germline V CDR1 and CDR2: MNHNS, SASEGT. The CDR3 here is CASSDRASSGNTIYF. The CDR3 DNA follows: TGTGCCAGCAGTGACCGAGCGAGCTCTGGAAACACCATATATTTT.